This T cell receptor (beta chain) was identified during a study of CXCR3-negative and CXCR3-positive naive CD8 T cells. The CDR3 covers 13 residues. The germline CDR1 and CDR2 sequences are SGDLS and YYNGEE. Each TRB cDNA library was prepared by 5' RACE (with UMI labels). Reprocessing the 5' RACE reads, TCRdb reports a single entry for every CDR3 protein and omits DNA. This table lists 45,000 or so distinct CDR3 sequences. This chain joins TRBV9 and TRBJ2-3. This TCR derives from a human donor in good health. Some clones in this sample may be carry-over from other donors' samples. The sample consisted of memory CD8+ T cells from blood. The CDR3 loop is CASSVGHTDTQYF.